This is a list of T cell receptor beta chains from one sample in a study of T cells after yellow fever vaccination. TCRdb itself ran the 5' RACE reads through MiXCR, one entry per CDR3 protein. The table records about 300,000 distinct CDR3 sequences, approximately 10% of them present only once. Sequencing was performed on CD4+ T cells sorted from PBMCs, taken 5 days after the yellow fever booster vaccination. These receptors were taken from a man in his late teens or twenties who received the YFV17D yellow fever vaccine. Both conserved end residues are part of each CDR3. The D gene is left open where the match is weak. Size is stated for part of the rows, as once, few or many counts, or as a class when the clone is expanded.

few,TRBJ2-1,TRBV7-3,-,TGTGCCAGCAGCTTGGGTAGCAGGGATGAGCAGTTCTTC,CASSLGSRDEQFF
-,TRBJ2-7,TRBV27,-,TGTGCCAGCGCCGCCCGCGGAGGACCCTACGAGCAGTACTTC,CASAARGGPYEQYF
-,TRBJ2-3,TRBV5-1,-,TGCGCCAGCAGCTTGGCAGTCCGCACAGATACGCAGTATTTT,CASSLAVRTDTQYF
few,TRBJ1-1,TRBV4-1,TRBD1,TGCGCCAGCAGCCAAGACCAAAACAGGGGGCGAGGTACTGAAGCTTTCTTT,CASSQDQNRGRGTEAFF
many,TRBJ1-5,TRBV6-6,-,TGTGCCAGCATCCGGGCAGGCCCCAATCAGCCCCAGCATTTT,CASIRAGPNQPQHF
many,TRBJ1-1,TRBV29-1,-,TGCAGCGTTCCAACTCCCGGGGCCGGGAACACTGAAGCTTTCTTT,CSVPTPGAGNTEAFF
-,TRBJ2-5,TRBV6-2/TRBV6-3,-,TGTGCCAGCAGTTACCCTCCTCAAGAGACCCAGTACTTC,CASSYPPQETQYF
-,TRBJ2-5,TRBV20-1,TRBD2,TGCAGTGCTAGAGATCTCGCGGGGGGGCCGGAGACCCAGTACTTC,CSARDLAGGPETQYF
-,TRBJ2-1,TRBV4-3,-,TGCGCCAGCAGCCAAGAAGCGGAGCCAAGCCTGTTCGAGCAGTTCTTC,CASSQEAEPSLFEQFF
few,TRBJ2-2,TRBV7-9,-,TGTGCCAGCAGCTTGTGGCTGAACACCGGGGAGCTGTTTTTT,CASSLWLNTGELFF
-,TRBJ2-5,TRBV10-3,TRBD1,TGTGCCATCAGTGAACAGGGGGCAGGCGAGACCCAGTACTTC,CAISEQGAGETQYF
-,TRBJ2-1,TRBV7-2,TRBD1,TGTGCCAGCAGCCCGGGACAGCAGTTGGGCAATGAGCAGTTCTTC,CASSPGQQLGNEQFF
many,TRBJ1-5,TRBV10-3,TRBD1,TGTGCCATCAGTGAGTCGAGGACAGGGGAAGTTCAGCCCCAGCATTTT,CAISESRTGEVQPQHF
-,TRBJ2-1,TRBV4-1,-,TGCGCCAGCAGCCAAGAGGCGAGACATGGGGTTAATGAGCAGTTCTTC,CASSQEARHGVNEQFF
few,TRBJ2-2,TRBV6-6,-,TGTGCCAGCAGCGGACGGATGAACACCGGGGAGCTGTTTTTT,CASSGRMNTGELFF
many,TRBJ2-2,TRBV7-2,-,TGTGCCACTAGGGGGGGAAAAGGCACCGGGGAGCTGTTTTTT,CATRGGKGTGELFF
few,TRBJ1-1,TRBV2,-,TGTGCCAGCAGCCCACATACAGGGATGAACACTGAAGCTTTCTTT,CASSPHTGMNTEAFF
many,TRBJ1-1,TRBV12-3/TRBV12-4,-,TGTGCCAGCAGAACTCGGTTGTACACTGAAGCTTTCTTT,CASRTRLYTEAFF
few,TRBJ1-1,TRBV4-1,-,TGCGCCAGCAGCCCTGGGACTGAGAGGGGTGAAGCTTTCTTT,CASSPGTERGEAFF
many,TRBJ1-5,TRBV6-1,-,TGTGCCAGTCTCGAAGGGACATTCTACCATTTAACGCCCCAGCATTTT,CASLEGTFYHLTPQHF
few,TRBJ2-5,TRBV12-3/TRBV12-4,-,TGTGCCAGGGAGGACGGGGAAGAGACCCAGTACTTC,CAREDGEETQYF
-,TRBJ1-1,TRBV20-1,-,TGCAGTGCTAGACGGATGAACACTGAAGCTTTCTTT,CSARRMNTEAFF
many,TRBJ2-3,TRBV7-3,TRBD2,TGTGCCAGCGGATTCGTAGCGGGGGGGCCCGGGACGCAGTATTTT,CASGFVAGGPGTQYF
-,TRBJ1-5,TRBV12-3/TRBV12-4,-,TGTGCCAGCAGTCTAGGGGGGGGAAGCGATCAGCCCCAGCATTTT,CASSLGGGSDQPQHF
few,TRBJ2-3,TRBV20-1,-,TGCAGTGCTAGAGAGGGGGGACGGGATACGCAGTATTTT,CSAREGGRDTQYF
few,TRBJ2-2,TRBV6-2/TRBV6-3,TRBD2,TGTGCCAGCGACCGGGACTACTACACCGGGGAGCTGTTTTTT,CASDRDYYTGELFF